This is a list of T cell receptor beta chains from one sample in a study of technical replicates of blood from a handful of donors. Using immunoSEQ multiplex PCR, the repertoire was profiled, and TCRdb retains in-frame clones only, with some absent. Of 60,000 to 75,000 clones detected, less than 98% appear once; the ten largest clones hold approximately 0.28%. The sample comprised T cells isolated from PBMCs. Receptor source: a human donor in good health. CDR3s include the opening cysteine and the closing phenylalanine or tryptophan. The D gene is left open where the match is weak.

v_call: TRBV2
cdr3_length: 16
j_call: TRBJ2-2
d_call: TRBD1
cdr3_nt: TGTGCCAGCAGTGAAGCGGGGACAGGGTCAACCGGGGAGCTGTTTTTT
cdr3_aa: CASSEAGTGSTGELFF

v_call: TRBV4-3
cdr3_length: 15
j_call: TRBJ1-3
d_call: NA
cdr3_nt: TGCGCCAGCAGCCTTTTACAGGGACCTGGAAACACCATATATTTT
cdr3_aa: CASSLLQGPGNTIYF

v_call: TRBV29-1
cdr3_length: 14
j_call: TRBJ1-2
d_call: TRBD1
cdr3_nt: TGCAGCGTTTCCATGACAGGGGCCGACTATGGCTACACCTTC
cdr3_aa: CSVSMTGADYGYTF

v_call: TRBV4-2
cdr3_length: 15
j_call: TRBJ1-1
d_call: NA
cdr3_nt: TGTGCCAGCAGCCAAGAAGGACTTTATAACACTGAAGCTTTCTTT
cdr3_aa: CASSQEGLYNTEAFF

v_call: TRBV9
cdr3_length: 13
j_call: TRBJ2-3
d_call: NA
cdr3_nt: TGTGCCAGCAGCGTAGACTCCACAGATACGCAGTATTTT
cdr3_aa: CASSVDSTDTQYF

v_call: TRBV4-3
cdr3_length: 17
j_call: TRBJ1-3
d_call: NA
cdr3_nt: TGCGCCAGCAGCCAAGATCCCCCGGGGGGCTCTGGAAACACCATATATTTT
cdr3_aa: CASSQDPPGGSGNTIYF

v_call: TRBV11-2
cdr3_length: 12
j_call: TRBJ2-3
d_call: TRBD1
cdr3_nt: TGTGCCAGCAGCCAGGGGGCAGATACGCAGTATTTT
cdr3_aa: CASSQGADTQYF

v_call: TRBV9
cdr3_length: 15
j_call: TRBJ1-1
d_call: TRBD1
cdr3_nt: TGTGCCAGCAGCCCCCAGGGACAGCGGAACACTGAAGCTTTCTTT
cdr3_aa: CASSPQGQRNTEAFF

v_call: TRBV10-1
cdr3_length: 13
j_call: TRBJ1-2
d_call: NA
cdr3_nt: TGCGCCAGCAGTGACTACGGGACATACGGCTACACCTTC
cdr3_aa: CASSDYGTYGYTF

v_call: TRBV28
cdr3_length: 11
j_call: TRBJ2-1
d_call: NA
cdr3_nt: TGTGCCAGCAGTTTTAAACGGGAGCAGTTCTTC
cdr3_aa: CASSFKREQFF

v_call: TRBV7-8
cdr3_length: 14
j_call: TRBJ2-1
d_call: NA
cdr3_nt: TGTGCCAGCAGCTTATTGGGCAACTACAATGAGCAGTTCTTC
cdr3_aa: CASSLLGNYNEQFF

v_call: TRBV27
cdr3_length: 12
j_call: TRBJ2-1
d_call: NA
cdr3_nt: TGTGCCAGCAGTTCAACATACAATGAGCAGTTCTTC
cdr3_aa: CASSSTYNEQFF

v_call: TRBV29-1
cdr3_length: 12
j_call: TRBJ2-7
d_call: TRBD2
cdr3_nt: TGCAGCGGAGGGACTAGCGGATACGAGCAGTACTTC
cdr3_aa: CSGGTSGYEQYF

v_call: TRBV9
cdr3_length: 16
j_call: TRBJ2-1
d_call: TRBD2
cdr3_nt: TGTGCCAGCGGTTCTGATACTAGCGGGACCTACAATGAGCAGTTCTTC
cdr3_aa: CASGSDTSGTYNEQFF

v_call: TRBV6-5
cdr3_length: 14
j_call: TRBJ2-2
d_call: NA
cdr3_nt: TGTGCCAGCAGTTACCGTTCGTACACCGGGGAGCTGTTTTTT
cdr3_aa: CASSYRSYTGELFF